The source of this T cell receptor beta chain is a study of T-cell reconstitution after alpha-beta-depleted transplantation in children. Per germline, CDR1 SGHRS and CDR2 YFSETQ. The CDR3 spans 15 residues. J lost 0 bases, V lost 4 bases, and 5 bases had no gene match. TCRbeta library preparation incorporated unique molecular identifiers. TCRdb recomputed calls from the PCR reads with MiXCR, one row per CDR3 protein. The top ten hold about 28% of the sample, which has 800,000 to 1,000,000 distinct CDR3 sequences, 25% to 30% seen once. Here the sequenced sample was PBMCs, mostly from graft donor cells, taken 360 days after TCRalphabeta/CD19-depleted stem cell transplant. The chain couples TRBV5-1 to TRBJ2-3; TRBD2 agrees at 7 bases. The TCR originated in a boy under two years old who had a stem cell transplant for SCID, so the T cells may come from the graft donor. The CDR3 sequence: CASSAQAGSTDTQYF. In DNA form, the CDR3 reads TGCGCCAGCAGCGCCCAAGCGGGGAGCACAGATACGCAGTATTTT.